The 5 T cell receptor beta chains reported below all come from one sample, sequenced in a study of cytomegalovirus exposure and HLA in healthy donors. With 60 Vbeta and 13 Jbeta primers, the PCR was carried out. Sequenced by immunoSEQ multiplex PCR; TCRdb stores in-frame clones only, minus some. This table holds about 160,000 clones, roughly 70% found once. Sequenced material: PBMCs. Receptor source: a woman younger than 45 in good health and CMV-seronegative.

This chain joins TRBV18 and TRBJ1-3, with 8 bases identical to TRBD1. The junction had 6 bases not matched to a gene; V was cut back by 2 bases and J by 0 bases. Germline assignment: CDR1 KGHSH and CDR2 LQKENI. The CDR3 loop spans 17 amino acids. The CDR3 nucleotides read TGTGCCAGCTCACCATCCCAGGGGGCGATCTCTGGAAACACCATATATTTT. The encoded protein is CASSPSQGAISGNTIYF.

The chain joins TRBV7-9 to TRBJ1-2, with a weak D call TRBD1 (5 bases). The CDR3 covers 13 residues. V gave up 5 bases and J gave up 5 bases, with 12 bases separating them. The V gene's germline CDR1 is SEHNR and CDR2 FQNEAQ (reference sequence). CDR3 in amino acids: CASSRDSVYGYTF. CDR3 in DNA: TGTGCCAGCAGCCGCGACAGCGTATATGGCTACACCTTC.

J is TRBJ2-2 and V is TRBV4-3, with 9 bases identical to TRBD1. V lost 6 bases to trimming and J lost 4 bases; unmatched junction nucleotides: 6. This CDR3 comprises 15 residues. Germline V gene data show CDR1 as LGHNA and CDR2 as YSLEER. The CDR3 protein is CASSFGTGSTGELFF. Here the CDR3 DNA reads TGCGCCAGCAGTTTTGGGACAGGGTCCACCGGGGAGCTGTTTTTT.

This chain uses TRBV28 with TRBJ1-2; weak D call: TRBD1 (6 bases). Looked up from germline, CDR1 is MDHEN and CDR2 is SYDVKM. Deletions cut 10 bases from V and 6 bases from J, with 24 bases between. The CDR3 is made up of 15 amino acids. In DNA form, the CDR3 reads TGTGCCATCAGGGACACCGGGACACCGATTGATGGCTACACCTTC. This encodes CAIRDTGTPIDGYTF.

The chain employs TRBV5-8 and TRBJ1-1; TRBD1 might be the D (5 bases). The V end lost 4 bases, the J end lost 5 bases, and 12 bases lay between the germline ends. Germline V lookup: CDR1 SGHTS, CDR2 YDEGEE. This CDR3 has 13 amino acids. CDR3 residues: CASSLSGKTEAFF. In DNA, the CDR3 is TGTGCCAGCAGCCTGTCAGGGAAAACTGAAGCTTTCTTT. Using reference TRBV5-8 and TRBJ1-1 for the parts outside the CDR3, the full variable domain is EAGVTQSPTHLIKTRGQQATLRCSPISGHTSVYWYQQALGLGLQFLLWYDEGEERNRGNFPPRFSGRQFPNYSSELNVNALELEDSALYLCASSLSGKTEAFFGQGTRLTVV.